This TCR beta chain was documented in a study of shared clonotypes between healthy human individuals. General study results and limits: Among a few donors, approximately 5% of naive CD4 clonotypes were found in common. Generally, estimated richness proved larger in naive subsets than it did in memory subsets. In contrast to clonotypes shared by all four donors, non-shared clonotypes had lower generation probabilities.

Trimming left V 3 bases short and J 4 bases short, with 7 bases between. This CDR3 is built from 12 residues. Per germline, CDR1 KGHSH and CDR2 LQKENI. A CD45RA+ naive subset and a CD45RA-negative memory subset were split from CD4+ cells. A note on this clone: Its antigen remains unidentified. The identical CDR3 is also encoded by other nucleotide sequences in the sample.

Measured with immunoSEQ multiplex PCR; TCRdb has only the in-frame clones, and not every one. The sample includes about 1.4 million clones, about 96% seen only once; the top ten take roughly 1.1%. The specimen was naive CD4+ T cells sorted from blood. The subset is: CD45RA+ positively selected. This receptor was identified in a man aged 25-45 years in good health. This chain connects TRBV18 to TRBJ2-7; D call uncertain. The CDR3 region has the DNA TGTGCCAGCTCACCTGCTGAATACGAGCAGTACTTC. It translates to CASSPAEYEQYF. The full variable domain, rest sourced from reference TRBV18 and TRBJ2-7, is NAGVMQNPRHLVRRRGQEARLRCSPMKGHSHVYWYRQLPEEGLKFMVYLQKENIIDESGMPKERFSAEFPKEGPSILRIQQVVRGDSAAYFCASSPAEYEQYFGPGTRLTVT.